This T cell receptor (beta chain) was obtained from a study of cytotoxic CD8 clonotypes in ibrutinib-treated CLL. Study-level information: With a range of 6 to 36, the median treatment time before response samples were taken was over 9 months.

With sequencing, the targeted depth ranged from 1 in 200,000 to 1 in 1 million T cells. Only in-frame clones appear in the TCRdb table, and some are missing; sequencing was by immunoSEQ multiplex PCR. The table lists fewer than 400,000 clones, roughly two thirds of them singletons, with 6.3% in the top ten. CDR3 size: 14 residues. V was clipped by 2 bases and J by 2 bases, with 7 bases between them. CDR1 and CDR2 (germline): SGHAT, FQNNGV. This sequence originates from a human donor with chronic lymphocytic leukemia. The chain has TRBV11-2 and TRBJ2-1; D is perhaps TRBD1 or TRBD2 (5 bases each). This sample comprised PBMCs, obtained after 36 months of ibrutinib treatment. The CDR3 coding sequence is TGTGCCAGCAGCTTACGGGGACCCTACAATGAGCAGTTCTTC. It is translated as CASSLRGPYNEQFF.